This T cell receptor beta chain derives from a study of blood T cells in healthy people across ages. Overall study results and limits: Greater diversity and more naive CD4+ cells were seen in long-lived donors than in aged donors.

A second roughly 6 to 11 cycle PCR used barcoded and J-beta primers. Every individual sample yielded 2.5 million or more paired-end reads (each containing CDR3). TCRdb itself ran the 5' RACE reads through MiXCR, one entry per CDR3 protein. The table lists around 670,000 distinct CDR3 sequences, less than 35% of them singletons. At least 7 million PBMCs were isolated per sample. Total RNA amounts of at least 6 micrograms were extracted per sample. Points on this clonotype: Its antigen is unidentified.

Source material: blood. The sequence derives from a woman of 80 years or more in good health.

The CDR3 loop reads CASSGGAAHTEAFF. In DNA, the CDR3 is TGTGCCAGCAGCGGGGGGGCGGCACACACTGAAGCTTTCTTT. V and J are TRBV7-9 and TRBJ1-1; TRBD1 might be the D (6 bases). Germline V gives CDR1 SEHNR, CDR2 FQNEAQ (reference sequence). This CDR3 has 14 residues. Trimming left V 5 bases short and J 3 bases short, with 13 bases between.